This T cell receptor beta chain was documented in a study of cytomegalovirus exposure and HLA in healthy donors. Study-wide results and caveats: Sequencing probably produced one cluster of sequence variants that were highly shared.

The PCR contained 60 Vbeta and 13 Jbeta primers. Produced via immunoSEQ multiplex PCR; TCRdb's table is partial and in-frame only. The sample includes approximately 110,000 clones, 65% to 80% seen only once; the top ten take more than 3%. Details on this clone: Its antigen is not identified.

The CDR3 covers 15 residues. Germline assignment: CDR1 MDHEN and CDR2 SYDVKM. Trimming removed 7 bases from V and 4 bases from J, with 17 bases in between. The chain recombines TRBV28 with TRBJ1-5; unclear D gene. This sequence was found in a woman in her thirties or forties in good health and CMV-seronegative. Sequencing was done on a sample of PBMCs. The CDR3 DNA follows: TGTGCCAGCACCGGGATAGGGTCGGGGAATCAGCCCCAGCATTTT. This translates into CASTGIGSGNQPQHF.